This T cell receptor (beta chain) comes out of a study of cytomegalovirus exposure and HLA in healthy donors. Whole-study results and caveats: Most likely, a cluster of highly shared sequence variants arose as a sequencing artifact. One variant, a missense change in DCLRE1C, was linked in a later analysis to TCR beta V- and J-gene trimming.

To note about this clone: Its antigen is undetermined.

With 3 bases removed from V and 6 bases from J, the gap between germline ends came to 12 bases. Germline CDR1 reads SGDLS; CDR2 reads YYNGEE. The CDR3 consists of 13 residues. All donors participated as healthy donors of bone marrow. Donors were ostensibly healthy at sampling, although undocumented immune exposures were probable. PCR involved 60 Vbeta and 13 Jbeta primers. Only in-frame clones appear in the TCRdb table, and some are missing; sequencing was by immunoSEQ multiplex PCR. This sample has roughly 110,000 clones, with 65% to 80% found just once. This receptor was obtained from a man aged 55 to 70 in good health and CMV-seronegative. The sequencing sample was made of PBMCs. The chain has TRBV9 and TRBJ1-2; D is unclear. CDR3 bases: TGTGCCAGCAGCGCACACAGCAAGGATGGCTACACCTTC. Its translation is CASSAHSKDGYTF.